The next 4 T cell receptor beta chains were all read from a single sample in a study of blood T cell repertoires in COVID-19. Generated by immunoSEQ multiplex PCR, the TCRdb table keeps only in-frame clones and is missing some. The sample yields about 260,000 clones, approximately 89% seen once. What was sequenced was peripheral blood. These receptor sequences come from a woman in her 70s with COVID-19, enrolled during active disease.

The chain uses TRBV27 and TRBJ1-1; D may be TRBD1 (6 bases). The CDR3 sequence is 14 residues long. CDR1 MNHEY and CDR2 SMNVEV come from the germline V gene (reference sequence). V was cut by 5 bases and J by 5 bases, with 15 bases left in between. The CDR3 DNA sequence: TGTGCCAGCAGTCTTGGGACACAGGTTACTGAAGCTTTCTTT. This codes for CASSLGTQVTEAFF.

This clone was detected ten times or more. This rearrangement joins TRBV19 to TRBJ1-3; D perhaps matches TRBD1 (5 bases). V lost 8 bases and J 0 bases, leaving 11 bases between the germline ends. Germline V gene data show CDR1 as LNHDA and CDR2 as SQIVND (reference sequence). The CDR3 is 14 residues long. The CDR3 protein is CASGKQVSGNTIYF. CDR3 coding DNA: TGTGCCAGTGGGAAACAGGTCTCTGGAAACACCATATATTTT. The full variable domain, in which reference TRBV19 and TRBJ1-3 provide the parts outside the CDR3, is DGGITQSPKYLFRKEGQNVTLSCEQNLNHDAMYWYRQDPGQGLRLIYYSQIVNDFQKGDIAEGYSVSREKKESFPLTVTSAQKNPTAFYLCASGKQVSGNTIYFGEGSWLTVV.

The chain is built from TRBV29-1 and TRBJ2-5, with TRBD1 identical over 9 bases. CDR1 is SQVTM and CDR2 is ANQGSEA in the germline V gene. This CDR3 spans 13 amino acids. After removal of 4 bases from V and 5 bases from J, the junction contained 5 bases not matched to a gene. CDR3 bases: TGCAGCGTTGGACAGGGGGTAAGGGAGACCCAGTACTTC. Protein: CSVGQGVRETQYF.

The V gene is TRBV30, the J gene TRBJ1-3; 7 bases are a match to TRBD1. Germline lookup yields CDR1 GTSNPN and CDR2 SVGIG (reference sequence). The CDR3 extends over 14 amino acids. With 3 bases clipped from V and 2 bases from J, the junction kept 4 bases outside the gene matches. CDR3 coding DNA: TGTGCCTGGAGAAGGGGACAGCCTGGAAACACCATATATTTT. It specifies CAWRRGQPGNTIYF.